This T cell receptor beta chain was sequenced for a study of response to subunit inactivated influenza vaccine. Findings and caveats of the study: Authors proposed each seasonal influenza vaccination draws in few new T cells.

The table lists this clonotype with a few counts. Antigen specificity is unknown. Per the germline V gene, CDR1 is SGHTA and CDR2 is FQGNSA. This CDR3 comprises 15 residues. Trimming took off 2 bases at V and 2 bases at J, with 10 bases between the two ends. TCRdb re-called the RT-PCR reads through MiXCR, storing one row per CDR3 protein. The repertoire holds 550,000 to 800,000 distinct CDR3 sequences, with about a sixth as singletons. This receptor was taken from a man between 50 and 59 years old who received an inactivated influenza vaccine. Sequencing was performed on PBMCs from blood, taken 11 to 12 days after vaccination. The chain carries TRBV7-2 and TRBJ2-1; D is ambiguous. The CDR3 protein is CASSLSVITYNEQFF. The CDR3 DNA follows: TGTGCCAGCAGCTTATCGGTTATAACCTACAATGAGCAGTTCTTC.